The rows below give T cell receptor beta chains drawn from one sample of a study of response to subunit inactivated influenza vaccine. MiXCR, run by TCRdb on the RT-PCR reads, gives a single entry per CDR3 protein. The repertoire holds approximately 300,000 distinct CDR3 sequences, with approximately 21% as singletons. The sample was PBMCs from blood, taken approximately 22 months after vaccination. These receptors all stem from a man aged 50 to 75 who received an inactivated influenza vaccine. CDR3s include the opening cysteine and the closing phenylalanine or tryptophan. Fields, in order: clone size, J gene, V gene, D gene, CDR3 protein, CDR3 DNA. A D gene is named only where the DNA matches it firmly. Clone size is given for some rows only: seen once, a few or many times, or a class if the clone is expanded.

few TRBJ2-7 TRBV7-9 . CASSPPWMLGNYEQYF TGTGCCAGCAGCCCACCCTGGATGTTGGGGAACTACGAGCAGTACTTC
few TRBJ2-2 TRBV28 . CASSLAGYTGELFF TGTGCCAGCAGTTTAGCGGGGTACACCGGGGAGCTGTTTTTT
few TRBJ2-5 TRBV9 . CASSVSIRKTQYF TGTGCCAGCAGCGTATCCATACGGAAGACCCAGTACTTC
few TRBJ1-1 TRBV20-1 . CSRRRTGLNTEAFF TGCAGCCGCCGACGCACAGGTTTGAACACTGAAGCTTTCTTT
few TRBJ2-5 TRBV5-1 TRBD2 CASSQLAGEGGTQYF TGCGCCAGCAGTCAACTAGCGGGAGAAGGTGGGACCCAGTACTTC
. TRBJ1-1 TRBV7-9 . CASGVGGGANTEAFF TGTGCCAGCGGAGTAGGGGGTGGCGCGAACACTGAAGCTTTCTTT
few TRBJ2-2 TRBV4-3 . CASSQERRWGELFF TGCGCCAGCAGCCAAGAGAGGCGGTGGGGGGAGCTGTTTTTT
. TRBJ2-4 TRBV5-1 TRBD2 CASSATSGSASIQYF TGCGCCAGCAGCGCAACTAGCGGGAGTGCTAGCATTCAGTACTTC
. TRBJ2-1 TRBV5-1 . CASSLGWNTFEQFF TGCGCCAGCAGCTTGGGTTGGAACACGTTTGAGCAGTTCTTC
. TRBJ2-3 TRBV2 TRBD1 CASSGTGKGDTQYF TGTGCCAGCAGTGGGACAGGCAAGGGGGATACGCAGTATTTT
many TRBJ1-1 TRBV7-9 TRBD1 CASSVTGGVAEAFF TGTGCCAGCAGCGTCACAGGGGGCGTCGCTGAAGCTTTCTTT
. TRBJ2-7 TRBV14 . CASSQGISAYEQYF TGTGCCAGCAGCCAAGGAATCAGTGCCTACGAGCAGTACTTC
. TRBJ2-1 TRBV29-1 . CSAHPSSYNEQFF TGCAGCGCCCATCCGAGCTCCTACAATGAGCAGTTCTTC
. TRBJ1-6 TRBV20-1 TRBD1 CSVGKTGMTNSPLHF TGCAGTGTTGGAAAGACAGGGATGACTAATTCACCCCTCCACTTT
. TRBJ1-2 TRBV20-1 TRBD1 CSAISTGGFGGYTF TGCAGCGCAATTTCGACAGGGGGATTTGGGGGCTACACCTTC
. TRBJ2-4 TRBV12-3/TRBV12-4 . CASSLGERIAKNIQYF TGTGCCAGCAGTTTAGGAGAGCGAATAGCCAAAAACATTCAGTACTTC
. TRBJ2-3 TRBV5-1 TRBD2 CASSFGAGEPQDTQYF TGCGCCAGCAGCTTTGGGGCGGGAGAACCACAAGATACGCAGTATTTT
. TRBJ1-5 TRBV20-1 . CSARRANQPQHF TGCAGTGCTAGGAGGGCCAATCAGCCCCAGCATTTT
few TRBJ1-1 TRBV6-4 TRBD1 CASSPKIGQAGTEAFF TGTGCCAGCAGTCCTAAAATTGGACAGGCGGGTACTGAAGCTTTCTTT
. TRBJ2-7 TRBV6-2/TRBV6-3 TRBD2 CASSYFPGLVDSYEQYF TGTGCCAGCAGTTACTTCCCGGGACTAGTGGACTCCTACGAGCAGTACTTC
. TRBJ1-2 TRBV30 . CAWSSDNYGYTF TGTGCCTGGAGTTCGGACAACTATGGCTACACCTTC
. TRBJ2-2 TRBV28 . CATLHNTNTGELFF TGTGCCACCCTCCACAACACGAACACCGGGGAGCTGTTTTTT
. TRBJ2-2 TRBV6-2/TRBV6-3 . CASSYSTGNLNTGELFF TGTGCCAGCAGTTACTCGACGGGGAATTTGAACACCGGGGAGCTGTTTTTT
few TRBJ2-7 TRBV4-1 . CASSQELFVGSGVRGYEQYF TGCGCCAGCAGCCAAGAATTGTTCGTGGGGTCAGGGGTAAGAGGTTACGAGCAGTACTTC
. TRBJ2-5 TRBV7-3 . CASSTAGLGETQYF TGTGCCAGCAGCACTGCGGGTCTGGGCGAGACCCAGTACTTC
few TRBJ2-4 TRBV28 TRBD1 CASSDDRGAKNIQYF TGTGCCAGCAGTGACGACAGGGGTGCCAAAAACATTCAGTACTTC
. TRBJ2-3 TRBV5-6 . CASSFGHHTDTQYF TGTGCCAGCAGCTTTGGACACCACACAGATACGCAGTATTTT
. TRBJ2-1 TRBV7-2 . CASSLTMSSVWNEQFF TGTGCCAGCAGCTTAACGATGTCTAGCGTCTGGAATGAGCAGTTCTTC
. TRBJ2-2 TRBV6-2/TRBV6-3 . CASSYWRSGELFF TGTGCCAGCAGTTACTGGCGGTCCGGGGAGCTGTTTTTT
few TRBJ2-2 TRBV18 . CASSPKTDITGELFF TGTGCCAGCTCACCAAAGACAGATATCACCGGGGAGCTGTTTTTT
few TRBJ2-6 TRBV5-6 . CASSQDYGANVLTF TGTGCCAGCAGCCAGGACTATGGGGCCAACGTCCTGACTTTC
few TRBJ1-2 TRBV11-1 . CASSARQPSYTF TGTGCCAGCAGCGCCCGACAGCCCTCCTACACCTTC
few TRBJ1-5 TRBV6-2/TRBV6-3 . CASSYRFGSNQPQHF TGTGCCAGCAGTTACCGGTTTGGGAGCAATCAGCCCCAGCATTTT